This T cell receptor beta chain was observed in a study of blood T cells in healthy people across ages. The use of a sample-barcoded 5' primer and a J-beta primer mix characterized a second PCR of 7 to 11 cycles. TCRdb analysed the 5' RACE reads with MiXCR anew, one entry per CDR3 protein. The sample comprises approximately 1.5 million distinct CDR3 sequences, almost 35% of which are singletons, and about 11% rests with the top ten. J lost 6 bases, V lost 0 bases, and 11 bases had no gene match. This CDR3 has 16 amino acids. Germline V gene lookup returns CDR1 DFQATT and CDR2 SNEGSKA (reference sequence). In its sample, this clonotype was seen a few times.

The specimen sequenced was blood. This sequence was found in a woman aged 25-40 years in good health. This chain joins TRBV20-1 and TRBJ2-1, with 7 nucleotides matching TRBD2. The CDR3 DNA sequence: TGCAGTGCTAGAGAGGTGAAGCGGGATTGGGCCAATGAGCAGTTCTTC. Protein sequence: CSAREVKRDWANEQFF.